Shown below are 25 T cell receptor beta chains from a single sample sequenced in a study of T-cell reconstitution after alpha-beta-depleted transplantation in children. Unique molecular identifiers were incorporated when the TCRbeta library was constructed. TCRdb reanalysed the PCR reads using MiXCR and keeps one entry per CDR3 protein. The sample holds approximately 240,000 distinct CDR3 sequences, roughly 10% seen once. The sample consisted of PBMCs, taken before TCRalphabeta/CD19-depleted stem cell transplant. The receptors were gathered from a child younger than two with acute myeloid leukemia, due to receive a stem cell transplant.

This clonotype came up many times. The chain uses TRBV5-1 and TRBJ2-2; TRBD2 matches 11 bases. CDR3 size: 18 residues. CDR1 SGHRS and CDR2 YFSETQ come from the germline V gene. The J segment lost 0 bases and the V segment lost 1 base, leaving 5 bases of the junction unmatched. This CDR3 reads CASSLLLAGATNTGELFF. DNA of the CDR3: TGCGCCAGCAGCTTGTTACTAGCGGGGGCAACGAACACCGGGGAGCTGTTTTTT.

Comments on this clonotype: With a much larger clone just one base away, this may be a read error. This chain connects TRBV2 to TRBJ2-2; a weak D match, TRBD2 (7 bases). The CDR3 has 13 amino acids. Per germline, CDR1 SNHLY and CDR2 FYNNEI. CDR3 nucleotides: TGTGCCAGCAGCACTGGGGGGGCCGGGGAGCTGGTTTTT. Translated, it gives CASSTGGAGELVF.

Many counts were recorded for this clonotype. The chain links TRBV5-1 to TRBJ2-2; TRBD2 is a possible D gene (6 bases). Germline V gene data show CDR1 as SGHRS and CDR2 as YFSETQ. The germline V and J ends were trimmed by 0 bases and 5 bases, with 23 bases remaining between them. CDR3 length equals 19 residues. The CDR3 is CASSLGGKVMQGWTGELFF. In DNA, the CDR3 is TGCGCCAGCAGCTTGGGCGGGAAGGTGATGCAGGGATGGACCGGGGAGCTGTTTTTT.

This clonotype was seen ten or more times. The V call is TRBV6-2 or TRBV6-3, the J call TRBJ2-1; 7 bases are a match to TRBD2. The CDR3 covers 15 residues. The V segment lost 2 bases and the J segment 8 bases; nucleotides outside the gene matches: 9. The germline gives CDR1 MNHEY, CDR2 SVGEGT. CDR3 amino acids: CASSYPQRSGDEQFF. CDR3 nucleotides: TGTGCCAGCAGTTACCCGCAGCGGAGCGGGGATGAGCAGTTCTTC.

This clonotype was picked up many times. DNA for the CDR3: TGCAGTGCAGACTCGGGAGGGCCGGGGCATGAGCAGTTCTTC. Encoded protein: CSADSGGPGHEQFF. The chain recombines TRBV20-1 with TRBJ2-1; 8 nucleotides agree with TRBD2. This CDR3 region has 14 residues. Germline V gives CDR1 DFQATT, CDR2 SNEGSKA (reference sequence). The V segment lost 6 bases and the J segment 8 bases; nucleotides outside the gene matches: 12.

This clonotype was counted ten times or more. The J gene is TRBJ2-6, the V gene TRBV9; D uncertain. This CDR3 contains 17 residues. V was clipped by 0 bases and J by 2 bases, with 12 bases between them. Germline values: CDR1 SGDLS, CDR2 YYNGEE. Here the CDR3 DNA reads TGTGCCAGCAGCGTAGATAGCAGTTCGGCTGGGGCCAACGTCCTGACTTTC. It translates to CASSVDSSSAGANVLTF.

This clonotype was seen ten or more times. The genes are TRBV7-2 and TRBJ1-1, with a weak D call TRBD1 (5 bases). There are 12 residues in the CDR3. Germline V lookup: CDR1 SGHTA, CDR2 FQGNSA. The V gene lost 5 bases and the J gene lost 10 bases, with 14 bases spanning the gap. CDR3 nucleotide sequence: TGTGCCAGCAGCCTCAGGGTGGATACAGCTTTCTTT. This codes for CASSLRVDTAFF.

There are many counts of this clonotype. The rearrangement uses TRBV20-1 and TRBJ2-3, with D perhaps matching TRBD1 (5 bases). The CDR3 is made up of 14 amino acids. The germline V gene encodes CDR1 DFQATT and CDR2 SNEGSKA (reference sequence). V was shortened by 7 bases and J by 8 bases, with 22 bases between the two germline ends. The CDR3 DNA follows: TGCAGTGGTTCCCCAAGTAACATAGGGGTTACGCAGTATTTT. This gives the protein CSGSPSNIGVTQYF.

This clonotype was recorded at least ten times. The V call is TRBV10-3, the J call TRBJ2-1, with unresolved D. This CDR3 has 16 amino acids. V was shortened by 0 bases and J by 5 bases, with 14 bases between the two germline ends. Germline V gene data show CDR1 as ENHRY and CDR2 as SYGVKD. CDR3 protein: CAISESRSVRNNEQFF. CDR3 nucleotides: TGTGCCATCAGTGAGTCGCGTAGTGTTCGAAACAATGAGCAGTTCTTC.

This clonotype occurred many times. The chain links TRBV5-1 to TRBJ2-1, with a weak D call TRBD2 (5 bases). The CDR3 contains 14 residues. In germline, CDR1 is SGHRS, CDR2 YFSETQ. V shed 2 bases and J shed 7 bases, with 13 bases lying between them. The CDR3 loop is CASSFGRGRNEQFF. As DNA, the CDR3 is TGCGCCAGCAGCTTTGGTCGAGGGCGGAATGAGCAGTTCTTC. Drawing the rest from reference TRBV5-1 and TRBJ2-1, the complete variable domain is KAGVTQTPRYLIKTRGQQVTLSCSPISGHRSVSWYQQTPGQGLQFLFEYFSETQRNKGNFPGRFSGRQFSNSRSEMNVSTLELGDSALYLCASSFGRGRNEQFFGPGTRLTVL.

This clonotype was counted at least ten times. The chain couples TRBV12-3 or TRBV12-4 to TRBJ2-7, with TRBD1 matching over 7 bases. The CDR3 contains 16 residues. The J segment lost 6 bases and the V segment lost 5 bases, leaving 16 bases of the junction unmatched. CDR3 nucleotides: TGTGCCAGCAGTCTATTTCGGACAGGATCGGGGAGCGAGCAGTACTTC. This codes for CASSLFRTGSGSEQYF.

This clonotype was detected many times. CDR3 in amino acids: CASSFDTSGANVLTF. In nucleotides, the CDR3 is TGTGCCAGCAGCTTTGACACATCTGGGGCCAACGTCCTGACTTTC. The chain carries TRBV7-2 and TRBJ2-6; no clear D gene. V gave up 3 bases and J gave up 1 base, with 7 bases separating them. CDR1 is SGHTA and CDR2 is FQGNSA in the germline V gene. This CDR3 comprises 15 residues.

This clonotype occurred a few times. The CDR3 is CASSLSKPNTGELFF. The CDR3 nucleotides are TGTGCCAGCAGTTTATCAAAGCCCAACACCGGGGAGCTGTTTTTT. The V and J genes are TRBV12-3 or TRBV12-4 and TRBJ2-2; D not certain. Trimming left V 2 bases short and J 2 bases short, with 9 bases between. There are 15 residues in the CDR3.

J is TRBJ2-4 and V is TRBV12-3 or TRBV12-4; 8 bases map to TRBD1. This CDR3 is built from 13 residues. V lost 6 bases, J lost 7 bases, and 5 bases stayed unmatched. The CDR3 protein is CASSMDRVNIQYF. The CDR3 coding sequence is TGTGCCAGCAGCATGGACAGGGTTAACATTCAGTACTTC.

This clonotype was found many times. The chain has TRBV20-1 and TRBJ2-2; D is ambiguous. V was trimmed by 4 bases and J by 6 bases, leaving 9 bases between them. Germline CDR1 reads DFQATT; CDR2 reads SNEGSKA (reference sequence). CDR3 size: 12 residues. DNA of the CDR3: TGCAGTGCTACCGATTTGGCCGGGGAGCTGTTTTTT. Residues: CSATDLAGELFF.

V is TRBV5-5 and J is TRBJ2-2; possible D gene TRBD2, 7 bases. The CDR3 is made up of 16 amino acids. Germline CDR1 reads SGHKS; CDR2 reads YYEKEE (reference sequence). V was clipped by 5 bases and J by 4 bases, with 18 bases between them. For the CDR3, the DNA is TGTGCCAGCAGTTTGTGGGGGGGCAGGGGCACCGGGGAGCTGTTTTTT. It codes for CASSLWGGRGTGELFF.

This clonotype was counted many times. The V call is TRBV14, the J call TRBJ1-2; D unresolved. Germline CDR1 is SGHDN and CDR2 is FVKESK. This CDR3 comprises 15 residues. The V end lost 0 bases, the J end lost 3 bases, and 11 bases lay between the germline ends. The CDR3 DNA reads TGTGCCAGCAGCCAAGATGGGCTGCAGTACTATGGCTACACCTTC. Translating it yields CASSQDGLQYYGYTF.

Many counts were recorded for this clonotype. The chain employs TRBV28 and TRBJ1-6; 11 nucleotides align to TRBD1. With V trimmed by 6 bases and J by 8 bases, 3 bases remained unmatched. CDR3 length: 14 amino acids. The germline gives CDR1 MDHEN, CDR2 SYDVKM. The CDR3 DNA reads as TGTGCCAGCAGCTTGGGACAGGGGGATTCACCCCTCCACTTT. Protein: CASSLGQGDSPLHF.

Many counts were recorded for this clonotype. The CDR3 coding sequence is TGTGCCACGTACTGGACTAGCGGGATGACTAGCACAGATACGCAGTATTTT. Protein: CATYWTSGMTSTDTQYF. The rearrangement uses TRBV7-8 and TRBJ2-3; the match to TRBD2 covers 12 bases. The CDR3 covers 17 residues. After removal of 10 bases from V and 0 bases from J, the junction contained 11 bases not matched to a gene. The germline V gene encodes CDR1 SGHVS and CDR2 FQNEAQ.

This chain links TRBV12-3 or TRBV12-4 with TRBJ2-5; tentatively, D is TRBD1 (6 bases). The CDR3 is made up of 13 amino acids. V dropped 3 bases and J dropped 4 bases, with 9 bases sitting between them. This chain's CDR3 is CASSFDRRETQYF. Here the CDR3 DNA reads TGTGCCAGCAGTTTCGACAGGCGAGAGACCCAGTACTTC.

This clonotype was recorded many times. The chain is built from TRBV20-1 and TRBJ2-2; possible D gene TRBD1, 6 bases. The length of the CDR3 is 14 residues. The V gene's germline CDR1 is DFQATT and CDR2 SNEGSKA (reference sequence). The V gene lost 3 bases and the J gene lost 0 bases, with 8 bases spanning the gap. CDR3 residues: CSASPGANTGELFF. The CDR3 DNA reads as TGCAGTGCTAGTCCAGGGGCGAACACCGGGGAGCTGTTTTTT.

The gene calls are TRBV12-3 or TRBV12-4 and TRBJ2-5, with a tentative D call TRBD2 (6 bases). V was pared by 4 bases and J by 4 bases, with 13 bases between. The CDR3 has 14 amino acids. The chain's CDR3 is CASSSPLRGETQYF. DNA of the CDR3: TGTGCCAGCAGTTCCCCGTTGCGGGGAGAGACCCAGTACTTC.

In this sample, this clonotype turned up many times. The chain joins TRBV20-1 to TRBJ1-3; TRBD1 is a possible D gene (6 bases). V was cut by 4 bases and J by 4 bases, with 11 bases left in between. The CDR3 has 13 amino acids. Germline V gene sequence: CDR1 DFQATT, CDR2 SNEGSKA (reference sequence). The DNA for the CDR3 is TGCAGTGCTAAGGACAGATCAGGAAACACCATATATTTT. Translation gives CSAKDRSGNTIYF.

The chain employs TRBV5-1 and TRBJ2-1; TRBD2 matches 11 bases. The CDR3 spans 18 residues. Trimming cost V 0 bases and J 1 base; bases outside gene matches: 6. Germline lookup yields CDR1 SGHRS and CDR2 YFSETQ. CDR3 bases: TGCGCCAGCAGCTTGGTTAGCGGGGGGGTGGGTTCCTACAATGAGCAGTTCTTC. Its protein is CASSLVSGGVGSYNEQFF.

This clonotype has a handful of counts. V is TRBV12-3 or TRBV12-4 and J is TRBJ2-1; a weak D match, TRBD1 (6 bases). The CDR3 totals 11 residues. The V end lost 5 bases, the J end lost 10 bases, and 9 bases lay between the germline ends. Written as DNA, the CDR3 is TGTGCCAGCAGTCCCGGACAGGAGCAGTTCTTC. Translation: CASSPGQEQFF.